This TCR beta chain was observed in a study of cytomegalovirus exposure and HLA in healthy donors. The CDR3 loop spans 13 amino acids. CDR1 and CDR2 (germline): MNHEY, SVGAGI. The ends were cut back, 5 bases at V and 1 base at J, with 8 bases in the middle. Study-wide results and caveats: Beyond CMV serostatus, there was no information to go on about immune exposure.

The PCR made use of 60 Vbeta and 13 Jbeta primers. Study processing details: A later analysis counted 65 million to 95 million unique TCR beta chains, some 11 million shared. Here immunoSEQ multiplex PCR was the method, and the copy in TCRdb shows in-frame clones only, minus some. V, J and clone size are taken as reported in that table, and D and trimming were inferred from the DNA itself. The sample consists of 130,000 or so clones, around 87% of them appearing once. Everyone who donated was a healthy bone marrow donor. Of note for this clone: Its matching antigen is unknown.

Sequenced sample: PBMCs. The sequence was collected from a woman between 25 and 40 years old in good health and CMV-seronegative. This chain uses TRBV6-5 with TRBJ1-1; possible D gene TRBD1, 6 bases. The CDR3 nucleotides read TGTGCCAGCAGTGGACAGTGGAACACTGAAGCTTTCTTT. This translates into CASSGQWNTEAFF.